This TCR beta chain was sequenced for a study of cytomegalovirus exposure and HLA in healthy donors. Whole-study findings and limits: HLA alleles showed associations with 16,951 TCR beta sequences in a later analysis, at a 0.05 false discovery rate.

CDR1 is SGHTA and CDR2 is FQGNSA in the germline V gene. Germline trimming cut 5 bases from V and 4 bases from J; bases unmatched to any gene: 2. CDR3 length equals 15 residues. Both 60 Vbeta primers and 13 Jbeta primers went into the PCR. This table comes from immunoSEQ multiplex PCR, and its TCRdb copy is limited to in-frame clones, with some not included. Of some 130,000 clones in the sample, around 79% are singletons; the top ten hold 2.5% to 3.5%. As regards this clone: Its antigen is not known.

Input material: PBMCs. This rearrangement joins TRBV7-2 to TRBJ2-1; 13 bases fit TRBD2. This sequence originates from a female donor in good health and CMV-seronegative. CDR3 nucleotides: TGTGCCAGCAGCCCGACTAGCGGGGGGTACAATGAGCAGTTCTTC. As protein: CASSPTSGGYNEQFF.